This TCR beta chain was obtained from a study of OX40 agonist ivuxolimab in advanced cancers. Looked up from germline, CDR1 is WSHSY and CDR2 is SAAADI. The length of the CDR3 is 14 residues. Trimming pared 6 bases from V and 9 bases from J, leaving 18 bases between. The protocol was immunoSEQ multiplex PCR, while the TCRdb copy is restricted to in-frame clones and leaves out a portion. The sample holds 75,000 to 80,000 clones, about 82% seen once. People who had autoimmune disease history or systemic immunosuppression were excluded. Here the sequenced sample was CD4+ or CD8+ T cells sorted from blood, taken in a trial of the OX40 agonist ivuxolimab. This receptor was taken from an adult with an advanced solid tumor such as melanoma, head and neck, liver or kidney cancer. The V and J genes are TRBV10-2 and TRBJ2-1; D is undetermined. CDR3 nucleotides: TGCGCCAGCAGGGCCCAGGTCGAGGCCGGTGAGCAGTTCTTC. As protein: CASRAQVEAGEQFF.